Presented here are 14 T cell receptor beta chains from one specimen sequenced in a study of blood T cell repertoires in COVID-19. Sequencing was performed with immunoSEQ multiplex PCR; in TCRdb, only in-frame clones are kept and a portion is missing. The top ten hold approximately 7.6% of the sample, which has about 320,000 clones, about 82% seen once. The sequencing sample was made of peripheral blood. The origin of the receptors is a human donor in a cohort sampled during active COVID-19.

The chain is built from TRBV5-1 and TRBJ2-5, with D unclear. Germline lookup yields CDR1 SGHRS and CDR2 YFSETQ. The length of the CDR3 is 13 residues. V gave up 1 base and J gave up 3 bases, with 7 bases separating them. The CDR3 nucleotides are TGCGCCAGCAGCTTGTTGGCGGAAGAGACCCAGTACTTC. This codes for CASSLLAEETQYF. Together with reference TRBV5-1 and TRBJ2-5, the CDR3 gives the full variable domain: KAGVTQTPRYLIKTRGQQVTLSCSPISGHRSVSWYQQTPGQGLQFLFEYFSETQRNKGNFPGRFSGRQFSNSRSEMNVSTLELGDSALYLCASSLLAEETQYFGPGTRLLVL.

This clone was picked up a small number of times. This sequence joins TRBV6-1 and TRBJ1-4; D remains ambiguous. Trimming removed 3 bases from V and 5 bases from J, with 7 bases in between. The CDR3 runs to 13 residues. Looked up from germline, CDR1 is MNHNS and CDR2 is SASEGT. CDR3: CASSDSTNEKLFF. The CDR3, as DNA: TGTGCCAGCAGTGATAGCACCAATGAAAAACTGTTTTTT.

This sequence joins TRBV10-1 and TRBJ2-7, with 8 bases matching TRBD1. V lost 5 bases and J lost 5; bases outside the gene matches: 8. CDR1 is WNHNN and CDR2 is SYGVQD in the germline V gene (reference sequence). This CDR3 spans 14 amino acids. In DNA form, the CDR3 reads TGCGCCAGCAGTCCGGACAGGGTTACAGACGAGCAGTACTTC. Its translation: CASSPDRVTDEQYF.

A single count supports this clone. The V gene is TRBV27, the J gene TRBJ2-3, with D possibly being TRBD2 (5 bases). The V end was cut by 2 bases, the J end by 4 bases, with 16 bases between. The germline V gene encodes CDR1 MNHEY and CDR2 SMNVEV (reference sequence). This CDR3 has 16 residues. CDR3 region: CASSLRTRGFADTQYF. The CDR3 DNA is TGTGCCAGCAGTTTAAGAACTAGAGGCTTCGCAGATACGCAGTATTTT.

In this sample, this clone turned up a few times. The genes are TRBV6-5 and TRBJ2-1; TRBD2 agrees at 7 bases. With 4 bases clipped from V and 7 bases from J, the junction kept 1 base outside the gene matches. The CDR3 has 12 residues. From germline, CDR1 is MNHEY and CDR2 SVGAGI. CDR3 residues: CASSSRGNEQFF. Here the CDR3 DNA reads TGTGCCAGCAGTTCGCGGGGGAATGAGCAGTTCTTC.

The rearrangement links TRBV29-1 to TRBJ2-7; 7 bases line up with TRBD1. The V and J ends lost 4 bases and 3 bases, in that order; junction bases with no gene match: 3. This CDR3 is built from 12 residues. Germline V lookup: CDR1 SQVTM, CDR2 ANQGSEA. The CDR3 bases are TGCAGCGTTGTGGGACAGAGCTACGAGCAGTACTTC. Amino acid sequence: CSVVGQSYEQYF.

CDR3 sequence: CASSIQGGSPLHF. The CDR3 DNA reads TGTGCCAGTAGTATACAGGGGGGCTCACCCCTCCACTTT. The gene calls are TRBV19 and TRBJ1-6, with TRBD1 matching over 7 bases. The CDR3 is 13 residues long. CDR1 is LNHDA and CDR2 is SQIVND in the germline V gene (reference sequence). With V trimmed by 2 bases and J by 10 bases, 2 bases remained unmatched.

The chain joins TRBV14 to TRBJ1-6, with D maybe TRBD1 (6 bases). In germline, CDR1 is SGHDN, CDR2 FVKESK. V lost 0 bases and J 5 bases, leaving 17 bases between the germline ends. The CDR3 runs 18 residues. The CDR3 sequence: CASSQDTGSHVDNSPLHF. DNA for the CDR3: TGTGCCAGCAGCCAAGATACAGGGAGTCACGTCGATAATTCACCCCTCCACTTT.

The CDR3: CASSPKDRGNTEAFF. The CDR3 DNA is TGTGCCAGCTCACCCAAAGACAGGGGGAACACTGAAGCTTTCTTT. This chain uses TRBV18 with TRBJ1-1; 8 bases line up with TRBD1. The CDR3 sequence is 15 residues long. The germline gives CDR1 KGHSH, CDR2 LQKENI. The V segment lost 3 bases and the J segment 1 base; nucleotides outside the gene matches: 4.

This chain links TRBV10-3 with TRBJ1-5; D is unclear. The CDR3 runs 13 residues. V lost 6 bases and J 4 bases, leaving 10 bases between the germline ends. CDR1 and CDR2 from the germline V gene are ENHRY and SYGVKD. CDR3 DNA: TGTGCCATCAGATCCGTCCAGAATCAGCCCCAGCATTTT. Translation: CAIRSVQNQPQHF.

The chain couples TRBV5-5 to TRBJ2-1, with D perhaps TRBD2 (7 bases). This CDR3 has 18 amino acids. V lost 4 bases, J lost 6 bases, and 26 bases lay in between. The germline CDR1 and CDR2 sequences are SGHKS and YYEKEE (reference sequence). The CDR3 sequence: CASSLRGRGATSGNEQFF. The DNA of the CDR3 is TGTGCCAGCAGCCTAAGGGGACGGGGGGCTACGTCTGGCAATGAGCAGTTCTTC.

CDR3 sequence reads: CASLRPNSYEQYF. The CDR3 nucleotides are TGTGCCAGCCTCAGGCCAAACTCCTACGAGCAGTACTTC. The chain combines TRBV6-5 with TRBJ2-7; the D is unclear. Trimming stripped 8 bases from V and 0 bases from J, with 11 bases between. The CDR3 contains 13 residues. From germline, CDR1 is MNHEY and CDR2 SVGAGI.

This rearrangement joins TRBV6-5 to TRBJ1-2; a weak D match, TRBD1 (6 bases). The CDR3 has 15 amino acids. Germline CDR1 reads MNHEY; CDR2 reads SVGAGI. The germline V and J ends were trimmed by 2 bases and 0 bases, with 10 bases remaining between them. The CDR3 nucleotides are TGTGCCAGCAGTTACGGGAGGGGGGCTAACTATGGCTACACCTTC. This gives the protein CASSYGRGANYGYTF.

The V call is TRBV25-1, the J call TRBJ2-1; 8 bases agree with TRBD1. V lost 7 bases to trimming and J lost 7 bases; unmatched junction nucleotides: 3. The CDR3 loop spans 12 amino acids. The germline V gene encodes CDR1 MGHDK and CDR2 SYGVNS. The CDR3 nucleotides are TGTGCCAGCATGGACAGGGTAAATGAGCAGTTCTTC. Its translation is CASMDRVNEQFF.